These 10 T cell receptor beta chains came from one sample sequenced in a study of blood T cell repertoires in COVID-19. TCRdb keeps only in-frame clones here, not all; method: immunoSEQ multiplex PCR. The sample shows 300,000 to 400,000 clones, about 88% of them seen only once. Sequenced material: peripheral blood. The receptors derive from a woman aged 55-75 years with COVID-19, enrolled during active disease.

V is TRBV5-6 and J is TRBJ2-3, with D possibly matching TRBD2 (6 bases). Germline CDR1 SGHDT, CDR2 YYEEEE. With 1 base removed from V and 1 base from J, the gap between germline ends came to 16 bases. The CDR3 is made up of 17 amino acids. In DNA, the CDR3 is TGTGCCAGCAGCTTGTCGAGGAGGGGAAGGGGCACAGATACGCAGTATTTT. Protein sequence: CASSLSRRGRGTDTQYF.

The rearrangement links TRBV5-1 to TRBJ2-5; 8 positions match TRBD2. The CDR3 length is 15 residues. Germline V gene lookup returns CDR1 SGHRS and CDR2 YFSETQ. Germline trimming cut 4 bases from V and 3 bases from J; bases unmatched to any gene: 8. CDR3 region: CASSPGLEPKETQYF. In DNA, the CDR3 is TGCGCCAGCAGCCCGGGACTAGAACCAAAAGAGACCCAGTACTTC.

The chain links TRBV27 to TRBJ2-4; no clear D. V was clipped by 2 bases and J by 0 bases, with 8 bases between them. CDR1 and CDR2 from the germline V gene are MNHEY and SMNVEV (reference sequence). The CDR3 is 15 amino acids. The CDR3 sequence: CASSLVSKAKNIQYF. The CDR3 DNA reads as TGTGCCAGCAGTTTAGTGTCCAAAGCCAAAAACATTCAGTACTTC.

The chain is built from TRBV7-7 and TRBJ2-1, with TRBD1 matching 7 bases. This CDR3 spans 15 amino acids. The V and J ends lost 1 base and 8 bases, in that order; junction bases with no gene match: 8. Germline CDR1 SSHAT, CDR2 FNYEAQ (reference sequence). The CDR3 region is CASSLESRGIDEQFF. The CDR3 nucleotides read TGTGCCAGCAGCTTAGAGAGCAGGGGGATCGATGAGCAGTTCTTC.

The J gene is TRBJ2-1, the V gene TRBV19, with D maybe TRBD2 (7 bases). With 4 bases removed from V and 3 bases from J, the gap between germline ends came to 19 bases. This CDR3 has 17 amino acids. Germline lookup yields CDR1 LNHDA and CDR2 SQIVND (reference sequence). The CDR3 DNA reads TGTGCCAGTAGTACGGCGGGGGCTTTCTCAATCTACAATGAGCAGTTCTTC. Its translation: CASSTAGAFSIYNEQFF.

V gene TRBV5-1 combines with J gene TRBJ1-6, with 7 bases lining up with TRBD1. The V gene end was trimmed by 4 bases and the J gene end by 4 bases; junction bases not matched to a gene: 2. Germline lookup yields CDR1 SGHRS and CDR2 YFSETQ. The CDR3 covers 14 residues. In DNA, the CDR3 is TGCGCCAGCAGCCCGGACAGGTATAATTCACCCCTCCACTTT. Translation: CASSPDRYNSPLHF. Full variable domain (missing parts from reference TRBV5-1 and TRBJ1-6): KAGVTQTPRYLIKTRGQQVTLSCSPISGHRSVSWYQQTPGQGLQFLFEYFSETQRNKGNFPGRFSGRQFSNSRSEMNVSTLELGDSALYLCASSPDRYNSPLHFGNGTRLTVT.

The chain is built from TRBV28 and TRBJ2-2, with 7 bases identical to TRBD1. This CDR3 region has 14 residues. Germline V gene lookup returns CDR1 MDHEN and CDR2 SYDVKM. After removal of 5 bases from V and 3 bases from J, the junction contained 3 bases not matched to a gene. CDR3 sequence reads: CASSLTGDTGELFF. The CDR3 DNA sequence: TGTGCCAGCAGTCTTACAGGGGACACCGGGGAGCTGTTTTTT.

The rearrangement links TRBV5-5 to TRBJ2-1; D possibly corresponds to TRBD1 (6 bases). Trimming removed 4 bases from V and 1 base from J, with 12 bases in between. Germline V lookup: CDR1 SGHKS, CDR2 YYEKEE (reference sequence). The CDR3 is 15 amino acids. The CDR3 nucleotides read TGTGCCAGCAGCAATGACAGGCTGTCCTACAATGAGCAGTTCTTC. Its translation: CASSNDRLSYNEQFF.

The genes are TRBV18 and TRBJ1-4, with D unresolved. The CDR3 length is 14 residues. Looked up from germline, CDR1 is KGHSH and CDR2 is LQKENI. Trimming cost V 2 bases and J 0 bases, with 4 bases left between them. The DNA for the CDR3 is TGTGCCAGCTCACCAGTCGCAACTAATGAAAAACTGTTTTTT. This translates into CASSPVATNEKLFF.

The chain has TRBV7-3 and TRBJ1-1; possible D gene TRBD1, 6 bases. Germline assignment: CDR1 SGHTA and CDR2 FQGTGA. This CDR3 region has 13 residues. Deletions cut 6 bases from V and 1 base from J, with 9 bases between. Here the CDR3 DNA reads TGTGCCAGCAGATCGGACAGGAACACTGAAGCTTTCTTT. Protein product: CASRSDRNTEAFF.